This T cell receptor beta chain was captured by sequencing in a study of Tregs in tolerant kidney transplant recipients. In its sample, this clone was seen a few times. The antigen is undetermined. Using immunoSEQ multiplex PCR, the repertoire was profiled, and TCRdb retains in-frame clones only, with some absent. The sample has tens of thousands of clones, 80% to 95% seen once. The CDR3 is made up of 15 amino acids. Germline V gene sequence: CDR1 MDHEN, CDR2 SYDVKM. Trimming took 2 bases from V and 4 from J, leaving 12 bases between them. Findings of the study overall: Changing PCR primers prevented nucleotide comparison between some patients' samples.

Here the sequenced sample was CD4+ T cells from blood, taken before the transplant. The chain is built from TRBV28 and TRBJ1-3; tentative D call: TRBD1 (5 bases). The TCR originated in a human donor who received a combined kidney and bone marrow transplant. The CDR3 region has the DNA TGTGCCAGCAGTTTAAGGGGCGCCCCGGGAAACACCATATATTTT. Residues: CASSLRGAPGNTIYF.